This T cell receptor beta chain is drawn from a study of control samples from healthy donors and cancer patients (dated by TCRdb to 2018 to 2021). With regard to this clone: Its cognate antigen has yet to be identified. Per-nucleotide qualities are absent, and no much larger clonotype sits a single base away.

The CDR3 runs 13 amino acids, cysteine and phenylalanine included. Of all the DNA, just the CDR3 is kept, 39 bases in frame from base 1. CDR1 and CDR2 are drawn from the germline V gene (reference sequence): SEHNR, FQNEAQ. V lost 8 bases and J lost 3 bases, and the count of bases not matched to a germline gene is 0. Receptor amplification or capture employed the immunoSEQ multiplex PCR assay. TCRdb retrieved this table from immuneACCESS and kept in-frame rearrangements only. Not all clones are present; in checked studies, unresolved V genes account for under half, and no reason is known for the remainder. This sample is represented by approximately 130,000 clones; around 92% of them were singletons. Of the sample, about two fifths is held by the ten largest clones.

The sample was blood. This receptor chain uses TRBV7-9 and TRBJ2-1; 11 bases in the junction line up with TRBD2. The TCR was taken from a man aged 50-60 years in good health. The DNA is as follows: TGTGCCAGCCTAGCGGGGGGCTACAATGAGCAGTTCTTC. This yields the protein CASLAGGYNEQFF.